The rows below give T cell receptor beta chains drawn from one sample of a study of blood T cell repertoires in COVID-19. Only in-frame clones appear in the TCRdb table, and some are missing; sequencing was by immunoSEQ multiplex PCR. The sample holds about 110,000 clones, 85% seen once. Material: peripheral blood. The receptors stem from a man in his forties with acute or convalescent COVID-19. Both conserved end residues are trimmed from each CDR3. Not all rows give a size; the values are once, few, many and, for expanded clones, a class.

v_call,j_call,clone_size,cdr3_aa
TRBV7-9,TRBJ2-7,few,ASSSVTGGPNEQY
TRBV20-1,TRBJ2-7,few,SARLAAEQY
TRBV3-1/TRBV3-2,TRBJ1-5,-,ASSLTPGPQH
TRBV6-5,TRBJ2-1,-,ASSYYGTLDGEQF
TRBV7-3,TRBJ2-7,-,ASSYDRGSPYEQY
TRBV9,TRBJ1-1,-,ASSVTSGGGSTEAF
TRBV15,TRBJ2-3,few,ATSRALSTDTQY
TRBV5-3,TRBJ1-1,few,ARSSGTGDENTEAF
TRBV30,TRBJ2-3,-,AWSAWLAGLSDTQY
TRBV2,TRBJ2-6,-,ASSVRAGGLSGANVLT
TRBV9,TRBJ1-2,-,ASSLGQGRKT
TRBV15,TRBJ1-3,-,ATSPPPGGNTIY
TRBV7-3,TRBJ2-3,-,ASSRQGSDTQY
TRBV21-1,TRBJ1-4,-,ASSRENCGGSPSEKLF
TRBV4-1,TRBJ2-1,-,ASSQGAANSYNEQF
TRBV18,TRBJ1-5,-,ASSQISTGADQPQH
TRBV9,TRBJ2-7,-,ASSLQASGTYEQY
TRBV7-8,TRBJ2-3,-,ASSLEAGGLTDTQY
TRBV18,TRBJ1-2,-,ASSPDRDRANYGYT
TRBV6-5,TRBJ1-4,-,ATVLTGIGEKLF
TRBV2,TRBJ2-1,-,ASNLLAGGNNEQF
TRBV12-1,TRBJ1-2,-,ASSPADRGRGGYT
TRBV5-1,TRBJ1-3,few,ASSSPGASGNTIY
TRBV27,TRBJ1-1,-,ASSLVGQAAF
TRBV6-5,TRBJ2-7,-,ASSYSQGAYEQY
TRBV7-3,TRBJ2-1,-,ASSLKGGNEQF
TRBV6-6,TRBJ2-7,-,ASSSPGAYEQY
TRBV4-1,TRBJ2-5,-,ASSQWEGGPETQY
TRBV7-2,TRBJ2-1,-,ASSLASTGGHYIWQF
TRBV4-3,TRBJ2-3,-,ASSPGTGWGDTQY
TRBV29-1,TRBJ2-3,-,SVELENTDTQY
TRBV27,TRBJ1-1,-,ASSFGQANTEAF
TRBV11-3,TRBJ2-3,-,ASSLATGLSTDTQY
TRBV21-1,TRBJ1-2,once,ASRLTGGADYGYT
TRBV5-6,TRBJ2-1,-,ASSPYDGSSYNEQF
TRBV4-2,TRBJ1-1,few,ASGLGILTEAF
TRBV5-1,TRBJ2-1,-,ASSFTPNNEQF
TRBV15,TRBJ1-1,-,ATNRDSLNTEAF
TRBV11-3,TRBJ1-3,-,ASSSRGSGNTIY
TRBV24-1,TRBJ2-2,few,ATSESAGLAGVLNTGELF
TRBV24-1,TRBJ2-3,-,ATSDPRTGEEADTQY
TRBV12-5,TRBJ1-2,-,ASGFQGRNYGYT
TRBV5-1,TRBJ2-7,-,ASSLSVQTLEQY
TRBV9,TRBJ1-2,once,ASSVGLEGARGYT
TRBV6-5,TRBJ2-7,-,ASSPRVNFYEQY
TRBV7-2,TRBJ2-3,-,ASSLLRTDTQY
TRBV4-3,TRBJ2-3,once,ASSPDPPGVTDTQY
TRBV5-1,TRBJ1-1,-,ASSLDRTVNTEAF
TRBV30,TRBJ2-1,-,AWSVREYSGEQF
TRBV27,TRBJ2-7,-,ASSPGRTSYEQY
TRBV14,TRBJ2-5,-,ASSPLRGQETQY
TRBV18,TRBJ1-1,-,ASSSTGGGTTEAF
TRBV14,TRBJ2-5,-,ASSLRGSGETQY
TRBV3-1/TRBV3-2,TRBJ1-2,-,ASSQVRVGTGGPPADYGYT
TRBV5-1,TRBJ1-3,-,ASSLPGTASGNTIY
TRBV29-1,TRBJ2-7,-,SVASGPLMDEQY
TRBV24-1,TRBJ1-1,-,ATSGTGNTEAF
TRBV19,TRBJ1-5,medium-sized,ASNYRGSQPQH
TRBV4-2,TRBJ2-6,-,ASSQDQGSSGANVLT
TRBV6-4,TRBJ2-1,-,ASSQRGGGDEQF